What follows are 15 T cell receptor beta chains derived from one specimen sequenced in a study of pediatric ulcerative colitis. Some clones are missing from TCRdb's copy, which holds only in-frame ones; the method was immunoSEQ multiplex PCR. Of 60,000 to 75,000 clones listed, more than 60% are singletons. The specimen sequenced was blood. The source is a boy younger than 18 with moderate ulcerative colitis.

This clone was seen a few times. This chain links TRBV12-5 with TRBJ1-1, with a weak D call TRBD1 (5 bases). With 2 bases removed from V and 5 bases from J, the gap between germline ends came to 15 bases. The germline V gene encodes CDR1 LGHNT and CDR2 FRNRAP. The CDR3 has 15 amino acids. The CDR3: CASGLRVGEGTEAFF. CDR3 bases: TGTGCTAGTGGTTTGCGAGTGGGGGAGGGAACTGAAGCTTTCTTT.

This chain joins TRBV5-6 and TRBJ1-3; the D gene is possibly TRBD1 (6 bases). The germline V gene encodes CDR1 SGHDT and CDR2 YYEEEE. This CDR3 is 15 amino acids long. V shed 4 bases and J shed 0 bases, with 11 bases lying between them. The CDR3 loop reads CASSDDRNSGNTIYF. CDR3 nucleotide sequence: TGTGCCAGCAGCGACGACAGGAACTCTGGAAACACCATATATTTT.

The chain combines TRBV10-3 with TRBJ1-1; 8 bases are a match to TRBD1. The ends lost 6 bases at V and 6 bases at J; junction bases unmatched: 3. Germline lookup yields CDR1 ENHRY and CDR2 SYGVKD. CDR3 size: 12 residues. The CDR3 sequence is CAISLQGAEAFF. The CDR3 DNA follows: TGTGCCATCAGCCTACAGGGGGCTGAAGCTTTCTTT.

This chain links TRBV15 with TRBJ2-1; 11 bases map to TRBD2. Germline CDR1 reads LNHNV; CDR2 reads YYDKDF (reference sequence). V dropped 0 bases and J dropped 4; count of bases not matched to a gene: 11. This CDR3 contains 19 residues. CDR3 protein: CATSRDPRLAGPSYNEQFF. CDR3 coding DNA: TGTGCCACCAGCAGAGATCCCAGACTAGCGGGACCTTCTTACAATGAGCAGTTCTTC. Full variable domain (remainder filled in from reference TRBV15 and TRBJ2-1): DAMVIQNPRYQVTQFGKPVTLSCSQTLNHNVMYWYQQKSSQAPKLLFHYYDKDFNNEADTPDNFQSRRPNTSFCFLDIRSPGLGDTAMYLCATSRDPRLAGPSYNEQFFGPGTRLTVL.

This clone was counted only a few times. The chain has TRBV9 and TRBJ2-6, with D perhaps TRBD1 (5 bases). Germline CDR1 and CDR2: SGDLS and YYNGEE. There are 15 residues in the CDR3. V lost 0 bases, J lost 2 bases, and 6 bases lay in between. CDR3 amino acids: CASSVEGAGANVLTF. The CDR3 DNA sequence: TGTGCCAGCAGCGTAGAAGGGGCTGGGGCCAACGTCCTGACTTTC. The entire variable domain, with the rest obtained from reference TRBV9 and TRBJ2-6, is as follows: DSGVTQTPKHLITATGQRVTLRCSPRSGDLSVYWYQQSLDQGLQFLIQYYNGEERAKGNILERFSAQQFPDLHSELNLSSLELGDSALYFCASSVEGAGANVLTFGAGSRLTVL.

CDR3 sequence: CASSPQVVGEQYF. The CDR3 DNA reads as TGTGCCAGCAGCCCCCAGGTAGTAGGCGAGCAGTACTTC. The chain recombines TRBV14 with TRBJ2-7; D gene unclear. V was trimmed by 4 bases and J by 6 bases, leaving 13 bases between them. The CDR3 totals 13 residues. Germline V gene sequence: CDR1 SGHDN, CDR2 FVKESK.

The rearrangement joins TRBV5-4 to TRBJ2-7, with a weak D call TRBD1 (6 bases). Germline V gene lookup returns CDR1 SGHNT and CDR2 YYREEE (reference sequence). The V end lost 0 bases, the J end lost 7 bases, and 14 bases lay between the germline ends. The CDR3 spans 14 residues. CDR3: CASSLAQGFGEQYF. In DNA, the CDR3 is TGTGCCAGCAGCTTGGCTCAGGGGTTTGGGGAGCAGTACTTC.

V gene TRBV19 combines with J gene TRBJ2-2, with TRBD2 as a possible D gene (7 bases). In germline, CDR1 is LNHDA, CDR2 SQIVND (reference sequence). The CDR3 spans 14 residues. Trimming removed 7 bases from V and 4 bases from J, with 13 bases in between. The CDR3 sequence is CASIKGGRTGELFF. In DNA form, the CDR3 reads TGTGCCAGTATCAAGGGGGGGCGCACCGGGGAGCTGTTTTTT.

The chain combines TRBV5-8 with TRBJ1-3, with 8 bases fitting TRBD1. There are 15 residues in the CDR3. Germline-derived CDR1 and CDR2 are SGHTS and YDEGEE. With V trimmed by 3 bases and J by 0 bases, 2 bases remained unmatched. The CDR3 spells CASSSGTGSGNTIYF. The CDR3 DNA sequence: TGTGCCAGCAGCTCCGGGACAGGCTCTGGAAACACCATATATTTT.

This clone has a handful of counts. This chain joins TRBV5-4 and TRBJ1-1; 7 positions agree with TRBD1. The CDR3 has 15 residues. Per the germline V gene, CDR1 is SGHNT and CDR2 is YYREEE (reference sequence). V lost 4 bases to trimming and J lost 1 base; unmatched junction nucleotides: 7. The CDR3 region is CASSKTGLANTEAFF. DNA for the CDR3: TGTGCCAGCAGCAAGACAGGGCTCGCGAACACTGAAGCTTTCTTT.

This clone was detected a few times. The chain links TRBV7-9 to TRBJ1-2, with D tentatively TRBD1 (5 bases). The CDR3 sequence is 14 residues long. Germline loops: CDR1 SEHNR, CDR2 FQNEAQ (reference sequence). The V end lost 5 bases, the J end lost 4 bases, and 14 bases lay between the germline ends. The chain's CDR3 is CASSPRPGSYGYTF. The CDR3, as DNA: TGTGCCAGCAGCCCCCGGCCAGGGAGCTATGGCTACACCTTC.

CDR3 protein: CAWSVSQMPRFQHF. DNA of the CDR3: TGTGCCTGGAGTGTTTCCCAAATGCCGCGGTTCCAGCATTTT. The chain has TRBV30 and TRBJ1-5; D call uncertain. The CDR3 is 14 amino acids. The germline gives CDR1 GTSNPN, CDR2 SVGIG (reference sequence). V was trimmed by 0 bases and J by 12 bases, leaving 18 bases between them.

This sequence joins TRBV7-9 and TRBJ2-6; the D gene is possibly TRBD2 (6 bases). The V end was cut by 4 bases, the J end by 0 bases, with 16 bases between. Germline V CDR1 and CDR2: SEHNR, FQNEAQ (reference sequence). The length of the CDR3 is 18 residues. The CDR3 region is CASSSYGGRVSGANVLTF. The CDR3 DNA reads TGTGCCAGCAGCTCCTATGGAGGGCGGGTCTCTGGGGCCAACGTCCTGACTTTC. Drawing the rest from reference TRBV7-9 and TRBJ2-6, the complete variable domain is DTGVSQNPRHKITKRGQNVTFRCDPISEHNRLYWYRQTLGQGPEFLTYFQNEAQLEKSRLLSDRFSAERPKGSFSTLEIQRTEQGDSAMYLCASSSYGGRVSGANVLTFGAGSRLTVL.

The V call is TRBV19, the J call TRBJ2-6, with 7 bases lining up with TRBD1. There are 15 residues in the CDR3. Germline V gene data show CDR1 as LNHDA and CDR2 as SQIVND (reference sequence). The trim removed 8 bases at V and 4 bases at J, leaving 8 bases unmatched. This CDR3 is CASGHRGLGANVLTF. In DNA form, the CDR3 reads TGTGCCAGTGGACACAGGGGATTGGGGGCCAACGTCCTGACTTTC.

The chain links TRBV28 to TRBJ2-7; 10 bases are shared with TRBD2. CDR3 length: 15 amino acids. Germline values: CDR1 MDHEN, CDR2 SYDVKM. V gave up 6 bases and J gave up 5 bases; unmatched junction bases: 10. For the CDR3, the DNA is TGTGCCAGCAGGTCCTCTAGCGGGAGAGGGAACGAGCAGTACTTC. Protein: CASRSSSGRGNEQYF.